This T cell receptor beta chain was sequenced for a study of T cell responses to AZD1222 COVID-19 vaccine. Germline V gives CDR1 WNHNN, CDR2 SYGVQD (reference sequence). The CDR3 extends over 15 amino acids. V was pared by 2 bases and J by 7 bases, with 15 bases between. Some clones are missing from TCRdb's copy, which holds only in-frame ones; the method was immunoSEQ multiplex PCR. This table has around 130,000 clones, around 87% appearing once. The sample here was peripheral blood, taken 28 days after the second AZD1222 dose. The chain recombines TRBV10-1 with TRBJ1-5; D is uncertain. This receptor was taken from an adult who received the AZD1222 COVID-19 vaccine. The chain's CDR3 is CASSEAGFENQPQHF. CDR3 DNA sequence: TGCGCCAGCAGTGAGGCCGGTTTCGAGAACCAGCCCCAGCATTTT.